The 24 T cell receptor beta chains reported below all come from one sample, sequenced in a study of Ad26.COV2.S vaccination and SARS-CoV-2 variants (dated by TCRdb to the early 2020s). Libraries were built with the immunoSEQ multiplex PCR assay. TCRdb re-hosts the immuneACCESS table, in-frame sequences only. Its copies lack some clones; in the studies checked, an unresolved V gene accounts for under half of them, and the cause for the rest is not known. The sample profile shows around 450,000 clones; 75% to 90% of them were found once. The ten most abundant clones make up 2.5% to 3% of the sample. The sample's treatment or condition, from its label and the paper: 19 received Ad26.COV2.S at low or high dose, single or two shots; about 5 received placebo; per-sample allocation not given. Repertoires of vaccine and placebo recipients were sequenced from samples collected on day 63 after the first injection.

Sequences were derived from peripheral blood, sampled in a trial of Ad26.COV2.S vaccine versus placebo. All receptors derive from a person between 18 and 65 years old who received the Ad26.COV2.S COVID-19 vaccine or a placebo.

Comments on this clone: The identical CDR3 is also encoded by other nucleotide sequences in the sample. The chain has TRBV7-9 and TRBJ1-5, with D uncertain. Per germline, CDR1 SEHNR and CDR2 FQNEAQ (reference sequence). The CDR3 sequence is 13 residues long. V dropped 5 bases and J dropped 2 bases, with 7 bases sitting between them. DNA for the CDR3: TGTGCCAGCAGCCTATCAGGCAATCAGCCCCAGCATTTT. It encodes CASSLSGNQPQHF.

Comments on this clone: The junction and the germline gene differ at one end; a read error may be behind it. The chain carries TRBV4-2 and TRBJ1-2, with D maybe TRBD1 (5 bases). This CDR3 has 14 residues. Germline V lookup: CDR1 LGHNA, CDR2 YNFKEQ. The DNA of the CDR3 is TGTGCCAGCAGACAAGGGACGGCGATCTATGGCTACACCTTC. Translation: CASRQGTAIYGYTF.

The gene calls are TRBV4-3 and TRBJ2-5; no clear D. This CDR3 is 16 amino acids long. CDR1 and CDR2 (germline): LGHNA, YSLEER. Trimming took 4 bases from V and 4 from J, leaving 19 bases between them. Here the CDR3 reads CASSRLLQPKGETQYF. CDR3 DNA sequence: TGCGCCAGCAGCCGGCTGCTACAGCCTAAGGGAGAGACCCAGTACTTC.

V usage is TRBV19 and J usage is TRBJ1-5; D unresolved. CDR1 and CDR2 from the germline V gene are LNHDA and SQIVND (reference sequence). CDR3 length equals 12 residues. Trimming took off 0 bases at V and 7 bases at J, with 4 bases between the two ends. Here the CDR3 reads CASSIERQPQHF. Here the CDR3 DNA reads TGTGCCAGTAGTATAGAGAGGCAGCCCCAGCATTTT.

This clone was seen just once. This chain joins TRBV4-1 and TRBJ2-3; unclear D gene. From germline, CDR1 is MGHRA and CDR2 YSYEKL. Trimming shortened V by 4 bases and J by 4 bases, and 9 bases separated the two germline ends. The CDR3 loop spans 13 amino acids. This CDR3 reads CASSLRGPDTQYF. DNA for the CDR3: TGCGCCAGCAGCCTCAGAGGTCCAGATACGCAGTATTTT.

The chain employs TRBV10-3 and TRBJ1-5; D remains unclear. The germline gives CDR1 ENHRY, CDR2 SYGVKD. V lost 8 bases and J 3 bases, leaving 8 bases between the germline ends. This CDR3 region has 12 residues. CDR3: CAIGLNNQPQHF. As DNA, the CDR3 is TGTGCCATCGGGTTAAACAATCAGCCCCAGCATTTT.

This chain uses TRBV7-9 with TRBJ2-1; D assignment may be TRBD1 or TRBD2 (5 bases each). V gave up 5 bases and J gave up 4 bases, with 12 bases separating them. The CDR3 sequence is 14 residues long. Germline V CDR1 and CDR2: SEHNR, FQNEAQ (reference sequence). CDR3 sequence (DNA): TGTGCCAGCAGCCCTGGGGGAAGATACAATGAGCAGTTCTTC. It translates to CASSPGGRYNEQFF.

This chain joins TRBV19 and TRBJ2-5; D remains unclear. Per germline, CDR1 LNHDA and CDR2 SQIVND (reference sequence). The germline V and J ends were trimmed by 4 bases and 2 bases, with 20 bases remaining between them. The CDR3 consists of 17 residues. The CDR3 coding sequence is TGTGCCAGTAGTAGGAGTGGGCCAATTCGCCATCAAGAGACCCAGTACTTC. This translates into CASSRSGPIRHQETQYF.

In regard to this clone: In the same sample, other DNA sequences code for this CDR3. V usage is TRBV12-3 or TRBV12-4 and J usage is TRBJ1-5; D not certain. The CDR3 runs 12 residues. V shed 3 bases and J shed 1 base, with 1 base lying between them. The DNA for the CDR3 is TGTGCCAGCAGTTTCAGCAATCAGCCCCAGCATTTT. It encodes CASSFSNQPQHF.

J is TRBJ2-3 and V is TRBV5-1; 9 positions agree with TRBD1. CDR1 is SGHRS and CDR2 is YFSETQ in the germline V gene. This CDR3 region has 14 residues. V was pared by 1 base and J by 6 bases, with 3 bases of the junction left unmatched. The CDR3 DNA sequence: TGCGCCAGCAGCTTGACAGGGGGCGACGATACGCAGTATTTT. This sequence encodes CASSLTGGDDTQYF.

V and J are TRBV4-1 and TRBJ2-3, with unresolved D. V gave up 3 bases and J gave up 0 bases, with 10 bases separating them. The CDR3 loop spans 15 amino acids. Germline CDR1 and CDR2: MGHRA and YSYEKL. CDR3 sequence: CASSHGRTSTDTQYF. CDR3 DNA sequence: TGCGCCAGCAGCCACGGGCGAACTAGCACAGATACGCAGTATTTT.

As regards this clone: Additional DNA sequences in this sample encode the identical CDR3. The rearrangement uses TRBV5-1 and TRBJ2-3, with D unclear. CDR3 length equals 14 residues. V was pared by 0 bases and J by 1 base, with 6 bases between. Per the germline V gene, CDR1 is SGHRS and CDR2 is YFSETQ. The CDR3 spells CASSLGAGTDTQYF. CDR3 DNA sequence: TGCGCCAGCAGCTTGGGGGCAGGCACAGATACGCAGTATTTT.

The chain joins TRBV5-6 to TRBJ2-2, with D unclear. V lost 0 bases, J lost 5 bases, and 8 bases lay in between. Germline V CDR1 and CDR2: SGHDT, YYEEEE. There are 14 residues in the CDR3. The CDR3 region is CASSLGDGTGELFF. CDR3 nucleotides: TGTGCCAGCAGCTTGGGCGATGGGACCGGGGAGCTGTTTTTT.

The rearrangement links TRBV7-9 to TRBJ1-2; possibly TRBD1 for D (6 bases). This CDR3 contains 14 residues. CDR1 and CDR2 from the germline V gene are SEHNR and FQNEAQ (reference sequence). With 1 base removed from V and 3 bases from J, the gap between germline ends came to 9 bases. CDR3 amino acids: CASSLGRGDYGYTF. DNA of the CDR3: TGTGCCAGCAGCTTAGGCAGGGGTGACTATGGCTACACCTTC.

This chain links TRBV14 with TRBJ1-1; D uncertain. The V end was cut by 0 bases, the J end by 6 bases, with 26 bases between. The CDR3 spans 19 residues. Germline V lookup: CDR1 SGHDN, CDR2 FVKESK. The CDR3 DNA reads TGTGCCAGCAGCCAAGATACGGGATGGATTCAGTGGAGCACCCCTGAAGCTTTCTTT. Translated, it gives CASSQDTGWIQWSTPEAFF.

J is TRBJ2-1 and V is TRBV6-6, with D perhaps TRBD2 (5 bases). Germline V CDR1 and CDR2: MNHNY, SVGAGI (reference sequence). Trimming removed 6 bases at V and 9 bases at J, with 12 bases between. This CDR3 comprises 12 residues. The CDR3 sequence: CASSRTVLEQFF. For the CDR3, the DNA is TGTGCCAGCAGCAGGACTGTTCTTGAGCAGTTCTTC.

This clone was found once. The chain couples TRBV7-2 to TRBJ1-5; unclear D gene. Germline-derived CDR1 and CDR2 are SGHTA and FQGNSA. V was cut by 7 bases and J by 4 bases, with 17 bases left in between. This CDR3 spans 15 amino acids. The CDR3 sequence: CASTTGSTLNQPQHF. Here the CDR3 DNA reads TGTGCCAGCACCACGGGGTCGACTCTTAATCAGCCCCAGCATTTT.

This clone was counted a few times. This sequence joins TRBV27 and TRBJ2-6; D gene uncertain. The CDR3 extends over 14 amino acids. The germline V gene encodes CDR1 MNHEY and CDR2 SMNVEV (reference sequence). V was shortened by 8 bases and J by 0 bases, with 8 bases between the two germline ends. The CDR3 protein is CASGRVSGANVLTF. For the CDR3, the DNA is TGTGCCAGCGGACGGGTCTCTGGGGCCAACGTCCTGACTTTC.

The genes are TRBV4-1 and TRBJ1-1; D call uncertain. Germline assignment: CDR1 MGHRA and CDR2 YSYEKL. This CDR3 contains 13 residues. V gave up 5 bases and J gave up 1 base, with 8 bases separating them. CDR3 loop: CASSYQSNTEAFF. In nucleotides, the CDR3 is TGCGCCAGCAGCTATCAGTCGAACACTGAAGCTTTCTTT.

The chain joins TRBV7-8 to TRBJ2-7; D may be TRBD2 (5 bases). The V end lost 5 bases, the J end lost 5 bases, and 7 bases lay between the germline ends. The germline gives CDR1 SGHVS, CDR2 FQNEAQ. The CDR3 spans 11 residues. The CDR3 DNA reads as TGTGCCAGCAGCCACGGGAACGAGCAGTACGTC. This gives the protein CASSHGNEQYV.

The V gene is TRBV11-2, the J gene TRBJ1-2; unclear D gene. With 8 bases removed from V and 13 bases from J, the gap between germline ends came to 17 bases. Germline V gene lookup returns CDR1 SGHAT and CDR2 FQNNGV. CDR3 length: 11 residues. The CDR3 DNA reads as TGTGCCAGCGGCCGGGGTGGATCTATCACCTTC. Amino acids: CASGRGGSITF.

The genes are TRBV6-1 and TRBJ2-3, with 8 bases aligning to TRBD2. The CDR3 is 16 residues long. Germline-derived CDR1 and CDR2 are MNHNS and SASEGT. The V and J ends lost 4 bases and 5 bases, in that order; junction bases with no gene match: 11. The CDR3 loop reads CASSVPRGLAGDTQYF. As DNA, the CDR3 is TGTGCCAGCAGTGTACCCCGAGGACTAGCTGGAGATACGCAGTATTTT.

As DNA, the CDR3 is TGTGCCAGCAGTAGGGACTTTAACTATGGCTACACCTTC. Protein sequence: CASSRDFNYGYTF. J is TRBJ1-2 and V is TRBV2, with D tentatively TRBD1 (5 bases). The CDR3 length is 13 residues. V shed 5 bases and J shed 1 base, with 8 bases lying between them. Germline assignment: CDR1 SNHLY and CDR2 FYNNEI.

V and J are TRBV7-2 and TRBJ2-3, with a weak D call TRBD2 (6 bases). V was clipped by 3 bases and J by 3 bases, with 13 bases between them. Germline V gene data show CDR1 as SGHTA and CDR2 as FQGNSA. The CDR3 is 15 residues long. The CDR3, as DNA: TGTGCCAGCAGCTTTTTAGGAGGGGTAACAGATACGCAGTATTTT. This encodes CASSFLGGVTDTQYF.